The present entry profiles one T cell receptor beta chain with its context. As yet, its antigen is unknown. One junction end disagrees with the germline gene, perhaps due to a read error. The sample originates from a study of T cell responses to AZD1222 COVID-19 vaccine. The overall study: Pooling covered second doses at about 4 or about 12 weeks. Study observations and caveats: Baseline serology detected seropositivity in only five or six AZD1222 recipients. With two AZD1222 doses given, Spike-specific TCR breadth and depth both rose. The donor group comprised mostly white British people and more females; the analysis possibly underestimated clonal diversity.

Assay used: immunoSEQ multiplex PCR; TCRdb lists only in-frame clones, some missing. Here the sample spans 100,000 to 150,000 clones, around nine tenths being singletons. The input for sequencing was peripheral blood, taken on day 0 of AZD1222 vaccination. The receptor comes from an adult in good health.

This CDR3 is CATSGLAGTDTQYF. The CDR3 coding sequence is TGTGCCACCAGCGGGCTAGCGGGCACAGATACGCAGTATTTT. The gene calls are TRBV5-4 and TRBJ2-3; 7 nucleotides line up with TRBD2. Germline CDR1 and CDR2: SGHNT and YYREEE (reference sequence). The CDR3 sequence is 14 residues long.